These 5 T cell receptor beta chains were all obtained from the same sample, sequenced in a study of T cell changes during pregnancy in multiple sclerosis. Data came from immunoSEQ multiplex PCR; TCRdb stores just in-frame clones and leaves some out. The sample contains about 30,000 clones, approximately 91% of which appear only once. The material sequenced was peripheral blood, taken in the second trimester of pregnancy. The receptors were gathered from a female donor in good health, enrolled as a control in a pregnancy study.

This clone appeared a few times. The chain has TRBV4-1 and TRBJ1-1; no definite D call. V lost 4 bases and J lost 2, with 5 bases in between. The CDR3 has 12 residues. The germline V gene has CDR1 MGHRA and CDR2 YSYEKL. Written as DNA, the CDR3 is TGCGCCAGCAGCCCGGGAAACACTGAAGCTTTCTTT. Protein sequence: CASSPGNTEAFF.

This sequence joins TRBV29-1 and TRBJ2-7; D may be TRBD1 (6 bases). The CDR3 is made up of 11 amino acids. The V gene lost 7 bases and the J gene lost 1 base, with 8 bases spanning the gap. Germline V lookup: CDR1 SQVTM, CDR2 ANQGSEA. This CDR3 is CSATGSYEQYF. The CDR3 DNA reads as TGCAGCGCCACAGGGTCCTACGAGCAGTACTTC.

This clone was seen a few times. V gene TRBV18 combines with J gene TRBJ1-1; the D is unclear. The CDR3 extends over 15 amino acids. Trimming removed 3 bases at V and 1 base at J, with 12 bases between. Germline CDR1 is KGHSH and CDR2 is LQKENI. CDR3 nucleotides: TGTGCCAGCTCACCCAAACCGGCAGGGAACACTGAAGCTTTCTTT. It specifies CASSPKPAGNTEAFF.

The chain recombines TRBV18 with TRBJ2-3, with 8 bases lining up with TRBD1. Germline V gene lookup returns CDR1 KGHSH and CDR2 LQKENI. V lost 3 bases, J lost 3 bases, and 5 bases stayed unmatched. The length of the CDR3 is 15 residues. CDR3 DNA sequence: TGTGCCAGCTCACCGGGACAGGTCGTGACAGATACGCAGTATTTT. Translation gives CASSPGQVVTDTQYF.

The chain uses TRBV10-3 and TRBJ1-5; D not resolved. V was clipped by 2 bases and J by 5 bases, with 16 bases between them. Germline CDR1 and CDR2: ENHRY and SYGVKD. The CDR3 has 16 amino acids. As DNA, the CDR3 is TGTGCCATCAGTGAGGGAGACGACGCAAAATATCAGCCCCAGCATTTT. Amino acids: CAISEGDDAKYQPQHF.